This note documents a single TCR beta chain sequence. The specificity of this receptor is unknown. No qualities accompany the bases; no much larger clone lies one base away. The data stem from a study of cytomegalovirus exposure and HLA in healthy donors (dated by TCRdb to about 2017). For the study in its entirety: According to an earlier analysis of 550 to 750 of the donors, 150 million to 200 million T cells yielded 117 million unique TCR beta sequences and 276 Gb of sequence data. Roughly five DR-DQ haplotypes were handled as single units for association and clustering, since linkage in the cohort was strong. To predict cytomegalovirus infection status, the study combined high-throughput TCR immunosequencing, statistical association of individual TCRs with disease status, and machine learning. An earlier analysis of approximately 630 of the donors applied high-throughput TCR beta sequencing to assess whether each TCR beta V gene segment acted as functional or pseudogenic. The number of donors typed differed by locus, with about 620-630 for A, B, C, DRB1 and DQB1, 522 for DQA1, 606 for DPA1, and around 460 for DPB1. Of the roughly 400 genotyped donors, over 70% fell in the genetic ancestry cluster associated with self-reported Caucasian donors. Rather than using new phenotypic data, the later analysis identified candidate immune exposures from TCR beta sequences and from how often those sequences occurred across donors. All discovery cohort repertoires had been generated using a single sequencing platform. To study patterns of TCR occurrence, a later analysis re-analyzed previously published TCR beta repertoires from 600 to 750 donors and added high-resolution HLA genotyping. A later genetic analysis used genome-wide SNP genotypes for about 55% of the 666 donors, treating that subset as a discovery cohort. Class I and class II HLA loci were covered by the typing at four-digit resolution. An early release that covered about 600 HLA-typed donors contained approximately 300 gigabases of sequencing data and tens of millions of unique TCR sequences. The aim of the study was to test whether cataloging public T cell receptors could identify signatures of past pathogen exposure. The study used immunosequencing to profile the T cell repertoires of under 700 subjects and linked those repertoires to cytomegalovirus serostatus. Among about 370 genotyped donors of the cohort, an average of about 240,000 unique TCR beta nucleotide sequences was sequenced per donor, of which roughly 18% were non-productive. Besides the first cohort of more than 650 subjects, a separate validation cohort made up of some 110 different subjects was used. Donor age, sex, ethnicity and CMV serostatus were compiled alongside the repertoire data. Study-level results and caveats: The authors suggested that the approach could potentially be extended to other disease states and immunological phenotypes. In the study, approximately 160 TCR beta chains were listed as associated with cytomegalovirus. Most TCR sequences were seen in very few donors, while some public TCRs were found in many individuals. A further reported finding was that TCR beta sequences accurately predicted the HLA-A and HLA-B alleles for most subjects in the first cohort. Correlated functional status among segregating V segments might be attributable to linkage disequilibrium, but an unknown experimental factor could not be ruled out. This cohort had only TCR beta chains sequenced, and the lack of alpha or paired-chain data limited which features could be detected. At a false discovery rate of 0.05, a later analysis linked 15,000 to 20,000 TCR beta sequences to specific HLA alleles. A few of the identified cytomegalovirus-associated TCR beta chains were confirmed in vitro to be specific for cytomegalovirus antigens. The sequencing pipeline was judged likely to have produced a cluster of highly shared sequence variants as a technical artifact. Because HLA typing was unavailable for some donors at each locus, only the typed subset was used in association tests. An earlier analysis of some 590 of the donors showed that most TCR beta V segments appeared in productive rearrangements either about 87% or about 30% of the time, which broadly matched IMGT annotations. When HLA alleles, especially DR and DQ, strongly co-occurred, attributing TCR associations to individual alleles was difficult. Compared with equally common non-associated chains, HLA-associated TCR beta chains in a later analysis were more clonally expanded and had lower generation probabilities. In both the original and validation cohorts, the classifier was reported to diagnose cytomegalovirus status with high specificity and sensitivity. Several of the top co-occurrence clusters appeared to be linked to parvovirus B19, influenza, CMV and Epstein-Barr virus, according to a later analysis. Some IMGT-functional V segments, including TRBV6-2 and TRBV6-3, could not be distinguished by the 87-base-pair reads and were therefore excluded. The only immune exposure information available for the cohort was CMV serostatus. Approximately 16 rarely observed V segments, including chromosome 9 orphons, were excluded from the earlier analysis of about 500 of the donors because counts were too low. The presence/absence analyses assumed that sequencing depth was roughly uniform across donors, and that assumption may not be true. A later analysis found that most CMV-associated TCR beta chains appeared HLA-restricted, with HLA associations seemingly driven largely by CMV exposure. V-gene and J-gene trimming of TCR beta chains was associated with a missense DCLRE1C variant in a later genetic analysis, and the association was replicated in an independent cohort. Compared with the 666-donor mean, donors in an Asian-associated ancestry cluster had fewer N-insertions in productive TCRs, according to a later genetic analysis. A later analysis found that TCR association rates varied across HLA loci, with DRB1 alleles showing the most associated TCRs and HLA-C alleles the fewest.

According to the germline V gene, CDR1 reads SGHAT and CDR2 reads FQNNGV. From cysteine to phenylalanine, the CDR3 is 19 amino acids long. Only CDR3 DNA remains: 57 bases, in frame from the first base. Unmatched junction bases come to 14, with V trimmed by 2 bases and J by 5 bases. The cohort comprised some 700 healthy bone marrow donors. At the time of sampling, every cohort member was nominally healthy, though immune exposures that went unrecorded were likely present. The donor tested CMV seronegative, placing the donor among the roughly 400 seronegative members of the cohort. Every donor gave a peripheral blood sample, and the peripheral blood mononuclear cells from that sample were used for TCR beta sequencing. Genomic DNA was extracted from the blood cell samples with the Qiagen DNeasy Blood Extraction Kit. Libraries were prepared through the immunoSEQ multiplex PCR assay. For the multiplex PCR, a mixture combining 60 forward primers for TCR Vbeta segments and 13 reverse primers for TCR Jbeta segments was used. Amplification of the CDR3 region of rearranged TCR beta genes was performed with a multiplex PCR assay on genomic DNA. The amplified TCR beta libraries were sequenced on the Illumina HiSeq System as 87-base-pair reads. Turning to the authors' computational methods: In a later analysis, some 80 million unique TCR beta chains were counted across the 650 to 750 repertoires, and around 11 million of these chains were shared by at least two donors. Raw reads were error-corrected and collapsed into unique sequences by a nearest-neighbor algorithm in which closely related sequences were merged to remove PCR and sequencing errors. To assign V, D and J gene segments, CDR3 sequences were aligned to IMGT reference sequences. For a sequence to be retained, a match of at least six nucleotides was required to both a V gene segment and a J gene segment. Rearrangements were classified as productive when the CDR3 lacked stop codons and remained in frame with V and J, and all other rearrangements were classified as non-productive. Following IMGT convention, CDR3 was defined as the stretch from the second conserved V-encoded cysteine to the conserved J-encoded phenylalanine. In an earlier analysis of roughly 610 of the donors, sequences lacking an unambiguous match to a single V gene segment were excluded. An earlier analysis of 550 to 650 of the donors classified V segments as functional when productive rearrangements were above 56.7% and as segregating when the standard deviation between donors was above 5%. A statistical classification framework was built to diagnose cytomegalovirus status from the catalog of TCR beta chain sequences. In a later analysis, TCR nucleotide sequences were compared against IMGT/GENE-DB human TR gene sequences so that V and J genes could be assigned. In a later analysis, CDR3 sequences and most-parsimonious VDJ recombination scenarios were assigned using the TCRdist pipeline. In a later analysis, each TCR beta chain was defined by its CDR3 amino acid sequence together with its V-gene family, and reads lacking a unique V-gene family were excluded. A later analysis removed roughly 590 highly shared, low-generation-probability nucleotide sequences to deal with suspected cross-contamination and a sequencing artifact. For each public chain, a later analysis derived a clonal expansion index from normalized ranks of inferred template counts within each repertoire. In a later analysis, generation probabilities were computed using a VDJ recombination model fitted to out-of-frame rearrangements, and the results were checked against IGoR. Hypergeometric tests were used in a later analysis to score TCR-TCR, TCR-HLA and TCR-CMV co-occurrence, with a repertoire-size bias correction applied to the TCR pairs. A later analysis estimated false discovery rates by permuting HLA or CMV assignments 20 times. In a later analysis, co-occurring TCRs were grouped using DBSCAN, and TCRdist sequence similarity was added for clustering within HLA-allele-positive subsets. Co-occurrence clustering excluded repertoires with fewer than 30,000 or more than 120,000 public chains, plus five with anomalous nucleotide sharing. TCRdb limited this immuneACCESS table to in-frame rearrangements with V and J called. A share of clones is missing; checked studies link under half to unresolved V genes, and the rest is unexplained. Clonal size and the V and J genes are those of that table, whereas D and trimming came from the DNA. The sample table holds some 140,000 clones, of which around 73% were seen once. The ten largest clones add up to 1% to 1.5% of the sample.

The rearrangement joined TRBV11-2 to TRBJ1-4, and 10 junctional nucleotides match TRBD1. Sequenced: PBMCs. The receptor was derived from a man in his forties or fifties in good health and CMV-seronegative. For the CDR3, the sequence is CASSLTPTYRTGGNEKLFF. The nucleotide sequence reads TGTGCCAGCAGCTTAACGCCCACCTACAGGACAGGGGGGAATGAAAAACTGTTTTTT.